The TCR beta chain under discussion was sequenced for a study of T cell repertoires in cytomegalovirus infection. TCRdb re-analysed the reads in MiXCR, keeping a single row per CDR3 protein. The sample carries 55,000 to 85,000 distinct CDR3 sequences, approximately 22% recorded once. This clonotype was picked up many times. Its antigen is not known. With 6 bases clipped from V and 2 bases from J, the junction kept 9 bases outside the gene matches. Per the germline V gene, CDR1 is MDHEN and CDR2 is SYDVKM. CDR3 length: 15 amino acids. V is TRBV28 and J is TRBJ2-7; 8 nucleotides agree with TRBD2. The material was CD8+ T cells from cultured PBMCs, obtained from culture after CMV antigen stimulation. The TCR was taken from a human donor in good health (CMV status not recorded). Some clones in this sample may be carry-over from other donors' samples. The CDR3 nucleotides are TGTGCCAGCAGCCCCCCGGTCGGGGGGGCCTACGAGCAGTACTTC. This translates into CASSPPVGGAYEQYF.